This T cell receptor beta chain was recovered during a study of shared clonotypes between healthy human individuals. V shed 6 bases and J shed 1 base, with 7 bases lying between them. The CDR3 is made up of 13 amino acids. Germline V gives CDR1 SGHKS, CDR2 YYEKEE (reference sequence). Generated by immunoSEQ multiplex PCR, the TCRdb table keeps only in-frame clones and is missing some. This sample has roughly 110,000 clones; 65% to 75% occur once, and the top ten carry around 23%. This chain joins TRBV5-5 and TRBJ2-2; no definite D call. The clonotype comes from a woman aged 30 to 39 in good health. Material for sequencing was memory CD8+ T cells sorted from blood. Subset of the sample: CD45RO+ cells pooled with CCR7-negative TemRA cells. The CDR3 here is CASINRNTGELFF. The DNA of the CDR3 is TGTGCCAGCATAAACAGGAACACCGGGGAGCTGTTTTTT.